These T cell receptor beta chains were read from a single sample in a study of T cell repertoires in aging, cancer and after chemotherapy. TCRdb processed the multiplex PCR reads anew with MiXCR; each CDR3 protein has one entry. The sample records about 1,700 distinct CDR3 sequences, about 32% being singletons. Sequenced input: blood. The source is a human donor with a blood cancer. The CDR3 runs from the conserved cysteine through the conserved F or W. Each record gives: D gene, V gene, J gene, clone size, CDR3 protein, CDR3 DNA. A D gene is named only where the DNA matches it firmly. Only part of the rows carry a size: once, few, many, or a class if the clone is expanded.

d_gene: .; v_gene: TRBV19; j_gene: TRBJ1-4; abundance: medium-sized; CDR3aa: CASSIDGRREKLFF; CDR3nt: TGTGCCAGTAGTATAGACGGGAGGAGGGAAAAACTGTTTTTT
d_gene: .; v_gene: TRBV7-6; j_gene: TRBJ1-2; abundance: few; CDR3aa: CASNKAPRGRGDGYTF; CDR3nt: TGTGCCAGCAACAAGGCTCCTCGAGGTCGTGGCGATGGCTACACCTTC
d_gene: TRBD1; v_gene: TRBV20-1; j_gene: TRBJ1-4; abundance: few; CDR3aa: CSARGQRLTNEKLFF; CDR3nt: TGCAGTGCTAGGGGACAGAGGCTAACTAATGAAAAACTGTTTTTT
d_gene: TRBD2; v_gene: TRBV10-3; j_gene: TRBJ2-1; abundance: few; CDR3aa: CAISELAGAYNEQFF; CDR3nt: TGTGCCATCAGTGAACTAGCGGGGGCATATAATGAGCAGTTCTTC
d_gene: TRBD1; v_gene: TRBV6-4; j_gene: TRBJ1-2; abundance: .; CDR3aa: CASRPGQINYGYTF; CDR3nt: TGTGCCAGCAGGCCGGGACAGATTAACTATGGCTACACCTTC
d_gene: TRBD1; v_gene: TRBV20-1; j_gene: TRBJ1-4; abundance: few; CDR3aa: CSASRPGQGKGKLFF; CDR3nt: TGCAGTGCTTCTCGCCCGGGACAGGGGAAGGGAAAACTGTTTTTT
d_gene: .; v_gene: TRBV6-1; j_gene: TRBJ2-7; abundance: .; CDR3aa: CASFKGGGTSSSYEQYF; CDR3nt: TGTGCCAGCTTTAAAGGGGGGGGGACATCCAGCTCCTACGAGCAGTACTTC
d_gene: .; v_gene: TRBV10-1; j_gene: TRBJ1-6; abundance: .; CDR3aa: CASSLRTANSPLHF; CDR3nt: TGCGCCAGCAGTCTCCGGACGGCTAATTCACCCCTCCACTTT
d_gene: .; v_gene: TRBV5-1; j_gene: TRBJ1-2; abundance: .; CDR3aa: CASSLRFFQGPSIHGYTF; CDR3nt: TGCGCCAGCAGCTTGCGGTTCTTTCAGGGGCCCTCTATTCATGGCTACACCTTC
d_gene: TRBD2; v_gene: TRBV24-1; j_gene: TRBJ2-3; abundance: .; CDR3aa: CATSGAGGQGDTQYF; CDR3nt: TGTGCCACCAGTGGCGCGGGGGGGCAGGGAGATACGCAGTATTTT
d_gene: .; v_gene: TRBV6-5; j_gene: TRBJ1-5; abundance: .; CDR3aa: CASSEAAGSGGNQPQHF; CDR3nt: TGTGCCAGCAGTGAAGCGGCAGGCTCTGGTGGCAATCAGCCCCAGCATTTT
d_gene: TRBD1; v_gene: TRBV19; j_gene: TRBJ1-1; abundance: .; CDR3aa: CASSIGTGPLNTEAFF; CDR3nt: TGTGCCAGTAGTATTGGGACAGGGCCGTTAAACACTGAAGCTTTCTTT
d_gene: .; v_gene: TRBV20-1; j_gene: TRBJ1-2; abundance: few; CDR3aa: CSAAGTIAFYGYTF; CDR3nt: TGCAGTGCTGCCGGGACGATTGCCTTCTATGGCTACACCTTC
d_gene: .; v_gene: TRBV28; j_gene: TRBJ1-6; abundance: .; CDR3aa: CASTIPGGLSSPLHF; CDR3nt: TGTGCCAGCACCATACCCGGGGGCCTGAGTTCACCCCTCCACTTT
d_gene: .; v_gene: TRBV7-2; j_gene: TRBJ2-1; abundance: .; CDR3aa: CASSSGHFPGDGEQFF; CDR3nt: TGTGCCAGCAGCTCAGGTCACTTCCCCGGGGACGGTGAGCAGTTCTTC
d_gene: .; v_gene: TRBV6-1; j_gene: TRBJ1-4; abundance: .; CDR3aa: CASTPWGAATNEKLFF; CDR3nt: TGTGCCAGCACCCCGTGGGGGGCCGCAACTAATGAAAAACTGTTTTTT
d_gene: .; v_gene: TRBV5-1; j_gene: TRBJ1-1; abundance: .; CDR3aa: CASSFDMANTEAFF; CDR3nt: TGCGCCAGCAGTTTTGACATGGCGAACACTGAAGCTTTCTTT
d_gene: TRBD1; v_gene: TRBV27; j_gene: TRBJ2-7; abundance: medium-sized; CDR3aa: CASRGGGYELYF; CDR3nt: TGTGCCAGCAGAGGGGGCGGATACGAGCTCTACTTC
d_gene: TRBD1; v_gene: TRBV6-6; j_gene: TRBJ1-6; abundance: large; CDR3aa: CASSRGQPQSPLHF; CDR3nt: TGTGCCAGCAGCCGGGGACAGCCTCAGAGTCCCCTCCACTTT
d_gene: .; v_gene: TRBV18; j_gene: TRBJ1-2; abundance: .; CDR3aa: CASSPSIGPQGYTF; CDR3nt: TGTGCCAGCTCACCATCGATCGGACCCCAGGGCTACACCTTC
d_gene: TRBD1; v_gene: TRBV19; j_gene: TRBJ1-2; abundance: .; CDR3aa: CASSSPGTGGPYGYTF; CDR3nt: TGTGCCAGTAGTTCTCCAGGGACAGGGGGCCCCTATGGCTACACCTTC
d_gene: .; v_gene: TRBV5-7; j_gene: TRBJ2-1; abundance: .; CDR3aa: CASSLGDSYNEQFF; CDR3nt: TGTGCCAGCAGCTTGGGGGATAGCTACAATGAGCAGTTCTTC
d_gene: .; v_gene: TRBV12-5; j_gene: TRBJ1-3; abundance: once; CDR3aa: CASAPAGAWNTIYF; CDR3nt: TGTGCTAGTGCGCCGGCAGGGGCCTGGAACACCATATATTTT
d_gene: .; v_gene: TRBV20-1; j_gene: TRBJ2-5; abundance: few; CDR3aa: CSASSQGETQYF; CDR3nt: TGCAGTGCTAGTTCTCAGGGGGAGACCCAGTACTTC
d_gene: .; v_gene: TRBV24-1; j_gene: TRBJ2-3; abundance: few; CDR3aa: CATSETVGGGIYTDTQYF; CDR3nt: TGTGCCACCAGTGAGACGGTGGGGGGAGGAATTTACACAGATACGCAGTATTTT
d_gene: .; v_gene: TRBV19; j_gene: TRBJ2-3; abundance: large; CDR3aa: CASNMAGRADTQYF; CDR3nt: TGTGCCAGTAATATGGCAGGGAGAGCAGATACGCAGTATTTT
d_gene: .; v_gene: TRBV19; j_gene: TRBJ1-5; abundance: medium-sized; CDR3aa: CASLGRGSNQPQHF; CDR3nt: TGTGCCAGTCTCGGACGGGGAAGCAATCAGCCCCAGCATTTT
d_gene: .; v_gene: TRBV27; j_gene: TRBJ1-6; abundance: medium-sized; CDR3aa: CASSSPFVYNSPLHF; CDR3nt: TGTGCCAGCAGTTCCCCCTTCGTCTATAATTCACCCCTCCACTTT
d_gene: .; v_gene: TRBV18; j_gene: TRBJ2-3; abundance: .; CDR3aa: CDSSPRGTNFISTDTQYF; CDR3nt: TGTGACAGCTCACCAAGGGGAACAAATTTTATCAGCACAGATACGCAGTATTTT
d_gene: TRBD2; v_gene: TRBV30; j_gene: TRBJ2-1; abundance: medium-sized; CDR3aa: CAWSVRGLAGGTSYNEQFF; CDR3nt: TGTGCCTGGAGTGTCCGAGGACTAGCGGGGGGGACCTCCTACAATGAGCAGTTCTTC
d_gene: .; v_gene: TRBV6-1; j_gene: TRBJ1-6; abundance: large; CDR3aa: CASSDRLGNSPLHF; CDR3nt: TGTGCCAGCAGTGACAGACTGGGGAATTCACCCCTCCACTTT
d_gene: .; v_gene: TRBV27; j_gene: TRBJ1-2; abundance: medium-sized; CDR3aa: CASSLRTQRYGPSYGYTF; CDR3nt: TGTGCCAGCAGTTTACGAACCCAGCGCTACGGACCATCCTATGGCTACACCTTC
d_gene: TRBD1; v_gene: TRBV27; j_gene: TRBJ1-2; abundance: medium-sized; CDR3aa: CASKRGQASYGYTF; CDR3nt: TGTGCCAGCAAACGGGGACAGGCATCCTATGGCTACACCTTC
d_gene: .; v_gene: TRBV5-1; j_gene: TRBJ2-7; abundance: .; CDR3aa: CASSSSWFYF; CDR3nt: TGCGCCAGCAGCTCGAGTTGGTTTTACTTC
d_gene: TRBD1; v_gene: TRBV11-1; j_gene: TRBJ1-1; abundance: .; CDR3aa: CASSVQGADTEAFF; CDR3nt: TGTGCCAGCAGCGTACAGGGGGCGGACACTGAAGCTTTCTTT
d_gene: .; v_gene: TRBV11-2; j_gene: TRBJ1-4; abundance: .; CDR3aa: CASSIGQTNPEKLFF; CDR3nt: TGTGCCAGCAGCATTGGACAGACGAATCCTGAAAAACTGTTTTTT
d_gene: .; v_gene: TRBV5-5; j_gene: TRBJ1-5; abundance: .; CDR3aa: CASSLLPGPVYQPQHF; CDR3nt: TGCGCCAGCAGCTTACTACCGGGACCGGTCTATCAGCCCCAGCATTTT